This T cell receptor (beta chain) was found in a study of chemoradiotherapy in HPV16-positive cancers. This table comes from immunoSEQ multiplex PCR, and its TCRdb copy is limited to in-frame clones, with some not included. The data show some 25,000 clones, roughly 94% seen once. Trimming removed 9 bases from V and 5 bases from J, with 17 bases in between. Germline V lookup: CDR1 MDHEN, CDR2 SYDVKM. The CDR3 extends over 14 amino acids. This sequence originates from a human donor with HPV-associated anogenital cancer. The chain combines TRBV28 with TRBJ1-5; D gene ambiguous. This sample was taken from a patient who underwent chemoradiotherapy. The CDR3 region is CASKGLRMYQPQHF. The CDR3 coding sequence is TGTGCCAGTAAAGGTTTAAGGATGTATCAGCCCCAGCATTTT.